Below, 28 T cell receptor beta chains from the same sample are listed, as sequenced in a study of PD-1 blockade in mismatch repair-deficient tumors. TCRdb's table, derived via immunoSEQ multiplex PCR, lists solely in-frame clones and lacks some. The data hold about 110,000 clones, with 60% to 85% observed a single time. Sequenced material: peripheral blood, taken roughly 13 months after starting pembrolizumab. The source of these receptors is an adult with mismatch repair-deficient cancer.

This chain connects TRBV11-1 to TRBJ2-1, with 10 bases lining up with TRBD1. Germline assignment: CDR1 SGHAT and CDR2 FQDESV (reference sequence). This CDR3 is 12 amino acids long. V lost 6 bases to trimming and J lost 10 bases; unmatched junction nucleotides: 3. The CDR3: CASRLTGGEQFF. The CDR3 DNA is TGTGCCAGCAGATTGACAGGGGGCGAGCAGTTCTTC.

The CDR3 DNA follows: TGTGCCAGCAGTGAACAGGGTAGTGTCACTGAAGCTTTCTTT. Its translation is CASSEQGSVTEAFF. This chain uses TRBV25-1 with TRBJ1-1; a possible D gene is TRBD1 (5 bases). This CDR3 spans 14 amino acids. Per germline, CDR1 MGHDK and CDR2 SYGVNS. V lost 2 bases, J lost 4 bases, and 11 bases lay in between.

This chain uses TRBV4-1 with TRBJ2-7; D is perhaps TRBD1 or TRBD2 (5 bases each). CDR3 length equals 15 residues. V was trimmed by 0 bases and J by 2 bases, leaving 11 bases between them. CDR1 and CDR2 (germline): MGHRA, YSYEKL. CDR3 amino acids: CASSQDKLGAYEQYF. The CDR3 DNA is TGCGCCAGCAGCCAAGACAAGCTGGGGGCCTACGAGCAGTACTTC.

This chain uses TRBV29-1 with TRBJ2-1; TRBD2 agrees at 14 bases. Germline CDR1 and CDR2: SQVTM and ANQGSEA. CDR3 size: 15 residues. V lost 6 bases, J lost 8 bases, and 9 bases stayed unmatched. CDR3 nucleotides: TGCAGCGTCGGAGGGACTAGCGGGAGAGCGGATGAGCAGTTCTTC. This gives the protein CSVGGTSGRADEQFF.

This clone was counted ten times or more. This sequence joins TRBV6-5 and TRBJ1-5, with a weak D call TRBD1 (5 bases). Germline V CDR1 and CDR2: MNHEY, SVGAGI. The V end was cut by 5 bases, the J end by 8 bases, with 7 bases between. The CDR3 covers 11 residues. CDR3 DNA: TGTGCCAGCAGTATACAGGAGCCCCAGCATTTT. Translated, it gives CASSIQEPQHF.

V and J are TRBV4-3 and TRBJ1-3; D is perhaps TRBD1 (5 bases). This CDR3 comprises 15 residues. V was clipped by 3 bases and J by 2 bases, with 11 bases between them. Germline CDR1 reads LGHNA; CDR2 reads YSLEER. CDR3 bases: TGCGCCAGCAGCCAGACGACAGTTCCTGGAAACACCATATATTTT. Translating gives CASSQTTVPGNTIYF.

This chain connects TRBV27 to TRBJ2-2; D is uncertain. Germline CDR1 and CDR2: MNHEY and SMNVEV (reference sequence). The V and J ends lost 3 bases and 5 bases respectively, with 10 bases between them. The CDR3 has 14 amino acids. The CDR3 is CASSFGRMTGELFF. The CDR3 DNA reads TGTGCCAGCAGTTTTGGTCGGATGACCGGGGAGCTGTTTTTT.

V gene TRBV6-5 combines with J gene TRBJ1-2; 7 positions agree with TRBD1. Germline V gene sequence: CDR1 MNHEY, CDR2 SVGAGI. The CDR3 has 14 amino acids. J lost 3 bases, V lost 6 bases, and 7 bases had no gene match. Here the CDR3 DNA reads TGTGCCAGCAGCCTCGGACAGGACGACTATGGCTACACCTTC. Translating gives CASSLGQDDYGYTF.

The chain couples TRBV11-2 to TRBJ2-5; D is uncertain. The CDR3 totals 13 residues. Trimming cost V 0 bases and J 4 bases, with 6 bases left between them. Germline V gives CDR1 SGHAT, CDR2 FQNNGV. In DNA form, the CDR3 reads TGTGCCAGCAGCTTAGATTGGGGAGAGACCCAGTACTTC. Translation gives CASSLDWGETQYF.

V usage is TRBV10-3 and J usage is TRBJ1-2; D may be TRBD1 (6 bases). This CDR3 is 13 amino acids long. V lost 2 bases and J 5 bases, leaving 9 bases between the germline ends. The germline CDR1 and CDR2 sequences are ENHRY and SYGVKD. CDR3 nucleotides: TGTGCCATCAGTGAGGGACAGCCTTATGGCTACACCTTC. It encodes CAISEGQPYGYTF.

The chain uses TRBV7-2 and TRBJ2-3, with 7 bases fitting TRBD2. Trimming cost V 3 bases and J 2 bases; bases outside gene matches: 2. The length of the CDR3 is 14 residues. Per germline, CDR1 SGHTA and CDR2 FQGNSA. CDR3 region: CASSFLADTDTQYF. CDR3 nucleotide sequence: TGTGCCAGCAGCTTTCTAGCGGACACAGATACGCAGTATTTT.

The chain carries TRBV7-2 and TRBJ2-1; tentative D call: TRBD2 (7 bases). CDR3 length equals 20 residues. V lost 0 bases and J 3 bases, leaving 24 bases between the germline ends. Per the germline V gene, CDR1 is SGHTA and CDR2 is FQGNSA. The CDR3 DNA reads TGTGCCAGCAGCTTAGCCGACTCCGGGGAGGGGGGGTTCCTCTACAATGAGCAGTTCTTC. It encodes CASSLADSGEGGFLYNEQFF.

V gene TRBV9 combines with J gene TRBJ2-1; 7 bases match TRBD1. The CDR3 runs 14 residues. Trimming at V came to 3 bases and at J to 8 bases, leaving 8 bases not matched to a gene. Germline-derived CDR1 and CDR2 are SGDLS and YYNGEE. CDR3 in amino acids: CASSDRDSRDEQFF. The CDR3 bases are TGTGCCAGCAGCGACCGGGACAGTAGAGATGAGCAGTTCTTC.

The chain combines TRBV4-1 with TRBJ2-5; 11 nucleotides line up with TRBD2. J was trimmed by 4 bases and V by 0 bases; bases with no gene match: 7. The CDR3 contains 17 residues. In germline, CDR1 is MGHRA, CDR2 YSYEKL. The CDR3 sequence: CASSQDATSGSGETQYF. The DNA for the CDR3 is TGCGCCAGCAGCCAAGATGCCACTAGCGGGAGTGGAGAGACCCAGTACTTC.

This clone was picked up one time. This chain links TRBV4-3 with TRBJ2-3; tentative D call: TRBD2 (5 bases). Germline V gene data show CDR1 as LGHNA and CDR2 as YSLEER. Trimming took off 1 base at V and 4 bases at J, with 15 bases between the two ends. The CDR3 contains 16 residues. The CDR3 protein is CASSQGEGVGADTQYF. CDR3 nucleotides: TGCGCCAGCAGCCAAGGCGAGGGAGTGGGCGCAGATACGCAGTATTTT.

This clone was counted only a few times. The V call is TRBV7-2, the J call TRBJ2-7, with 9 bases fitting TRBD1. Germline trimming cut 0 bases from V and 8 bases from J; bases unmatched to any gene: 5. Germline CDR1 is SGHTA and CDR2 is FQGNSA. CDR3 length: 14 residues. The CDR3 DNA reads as TGTGCCAGCAGCTTAGCCGGGACAGGGTTAAAGCAGTACTTC. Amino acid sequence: CASSLAGTGLKQYF.

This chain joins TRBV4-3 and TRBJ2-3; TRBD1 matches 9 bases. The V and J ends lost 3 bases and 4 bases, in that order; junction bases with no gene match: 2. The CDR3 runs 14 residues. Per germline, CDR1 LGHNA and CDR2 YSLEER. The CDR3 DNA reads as TGCGCCAGCAGCCAGGGGACAGGGCCAGATACGCAGTATTTT. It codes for CASSQGTGPDTQYF.

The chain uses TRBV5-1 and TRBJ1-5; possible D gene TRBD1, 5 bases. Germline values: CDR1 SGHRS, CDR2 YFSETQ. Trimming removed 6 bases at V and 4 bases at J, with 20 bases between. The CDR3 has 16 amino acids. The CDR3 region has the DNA TGCGCCAGCAACTTCCGGGACCCTTGGGATAATCAGCCCCAGCATTTT. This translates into CASNFRDPWDNQPQHF.

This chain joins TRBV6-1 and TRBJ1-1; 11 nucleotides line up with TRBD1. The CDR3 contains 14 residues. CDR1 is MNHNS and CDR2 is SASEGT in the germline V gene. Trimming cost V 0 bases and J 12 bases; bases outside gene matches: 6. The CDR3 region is CASSEARTGGRTFF. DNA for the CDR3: TGTGCCAGCAGTGAAGCGCGGACAGGGGGCCGTACTTTCTTT.

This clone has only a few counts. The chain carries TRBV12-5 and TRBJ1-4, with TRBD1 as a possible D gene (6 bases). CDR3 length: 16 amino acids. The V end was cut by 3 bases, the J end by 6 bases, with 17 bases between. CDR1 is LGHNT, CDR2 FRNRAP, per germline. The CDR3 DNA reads TGTGCTAGTGGTTTTCCCCGGGGGCGCGGGGATGAAAAACTGTTTTTT. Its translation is CASGFPRGRGDEKLFF.

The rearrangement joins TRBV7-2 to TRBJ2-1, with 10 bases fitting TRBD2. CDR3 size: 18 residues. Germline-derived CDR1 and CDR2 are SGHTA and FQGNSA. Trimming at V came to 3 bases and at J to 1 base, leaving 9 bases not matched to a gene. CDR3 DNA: TGTGCCAGCAGCTTTGGTCTAGCGGGAGTTGTATCCTACAATGAGCAGTTCTTC. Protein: CASSFGLAGVVSYNEQFF.

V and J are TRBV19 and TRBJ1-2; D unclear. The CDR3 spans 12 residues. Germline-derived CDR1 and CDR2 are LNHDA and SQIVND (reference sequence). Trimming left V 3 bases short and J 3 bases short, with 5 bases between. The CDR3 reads CASSMQDYGYTF. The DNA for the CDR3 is TGTGCCAGTAGTATGCAGGACTATGGCTACACCTTC. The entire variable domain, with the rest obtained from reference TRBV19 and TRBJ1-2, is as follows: DGGITQSPKYLFRKEGQNVTLSCEQNLNHDAMYWYRQDPGQGLRLIYYSQIVNDFQKGDIAEGYSVSREKKESFPLTVTSAQKNPTAFYLCASSMQDYGYTFGSGTRLTVV.

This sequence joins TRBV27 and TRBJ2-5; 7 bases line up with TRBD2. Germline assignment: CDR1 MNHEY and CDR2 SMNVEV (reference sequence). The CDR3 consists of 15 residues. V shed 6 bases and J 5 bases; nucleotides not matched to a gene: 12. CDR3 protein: CASSPIAGPAETQYF. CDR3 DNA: TGTGCCAGCAGCCCTATAGCGGGTCCAGCGGAGACCCAGTACTTC.

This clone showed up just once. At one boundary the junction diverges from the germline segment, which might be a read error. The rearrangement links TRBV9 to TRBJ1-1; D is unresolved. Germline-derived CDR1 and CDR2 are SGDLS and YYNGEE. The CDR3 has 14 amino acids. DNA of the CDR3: TGTGCCAGCGGCGTAGCTTTCCAAGACACTGAAGCTTTCTTT. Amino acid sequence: CASGVAFQDTEAFF. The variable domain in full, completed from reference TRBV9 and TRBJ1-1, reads DSGVTQTPKHLITATGQRVTLRCSPRSGDLSVYWYQQSLDQGLQFLIQYYNGEERAKGNILERFSAQQFPDLHSELNLSSLELGDSALYFCASGVAFQDTEAFFGQGTRLTVV.

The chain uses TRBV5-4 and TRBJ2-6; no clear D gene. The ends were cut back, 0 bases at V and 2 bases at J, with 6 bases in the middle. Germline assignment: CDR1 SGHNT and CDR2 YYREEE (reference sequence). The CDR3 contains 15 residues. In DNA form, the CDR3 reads TGTGCCAGCAGCTTGGCTGGGCCTGGGGCCAACGTCCTGACTTTC. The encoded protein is CASSLAGPGANVLTF.

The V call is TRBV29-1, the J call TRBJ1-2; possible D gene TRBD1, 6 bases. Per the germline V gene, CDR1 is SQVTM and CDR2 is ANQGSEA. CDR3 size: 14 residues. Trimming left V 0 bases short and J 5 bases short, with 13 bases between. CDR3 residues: CSVEDQGQGYGYTF. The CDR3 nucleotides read TGCAGCGTTGAAGATCAGGGGCAGGGTTATGGCTACACCTTC.

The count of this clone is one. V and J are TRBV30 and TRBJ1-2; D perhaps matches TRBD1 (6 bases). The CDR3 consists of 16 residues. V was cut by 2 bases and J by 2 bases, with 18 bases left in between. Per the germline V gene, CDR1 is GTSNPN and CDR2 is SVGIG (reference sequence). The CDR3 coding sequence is TGTGCCTGGAGTTTTGACCCAGGGGTCAGGAACTATGGCTACACCTTC. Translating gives CAWSFDPGVRNYGYTF.

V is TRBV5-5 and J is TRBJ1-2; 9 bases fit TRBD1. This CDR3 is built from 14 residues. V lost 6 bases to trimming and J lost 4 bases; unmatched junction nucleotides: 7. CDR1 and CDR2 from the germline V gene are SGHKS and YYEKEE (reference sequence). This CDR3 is CASTQDRGSYGYTF. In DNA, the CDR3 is TGTGCCAGCACGCAGGACAGGGGTTCCTATGGCTACACCTTC.